This T cell receptor (beta chain) was recorded in a study of early T cells in non-severe SARS-CoV-2 infection (dated by TCRdb to the early 2020s). Regarding the complete study: TCR sequencing used bulk RNA from unsorted whole blood, so alpha and beta chains could not be paired.

Many counts were recorded for this clonotype. Its antigen remains undetermined. No base qualities exist here, and no much larger clone lies one base off it. To prepare the library, 5' RACE was applied. Instrument on record: NextSeq 500. In the TCR library protocol, unique molecular identifiers were attached to individual cDNA molecules to correct for PCR bias and sequencing error. Sequencing covered both TCR alpha and beta chains, and within each sample the abundances of alpha and beta sequences were tightly co-correlated. The paper's data handling went like this. Decombinator V4 was used to annotate TCR sequences for V gene, J gene and CDR3. TCRs were defined as expanded if a significant change between any two time points was detected under a Poisson model with p below 0.0001. Abundances of TCRs were expressed as counts per million after normalisation to the total number of TCRs sequenced in each sample. TRAV1-2 paired with TRAJ12, TRAJ20 or TRAJ33 defined MAIT TCRs, while TRAV10 paired with TRAJ18 defined iNKT TCRs. VDJdb, accessed 1 November 2021, was searched for CMV, EBV and SARS-CoV-2 annotated TCRs, with TCRs annotated for multiple antigens excluded. The public reads were quality trimmed at Q25 with fastp and then assembled into clones with MiXCR by TCRdb, keeping productive beta chains. Rows with one shared CDR3 protein collapse into an entry with the most common genes and DNA. These V and J calls derive from TCRdb rather than the authors' analysis. The sample table holds 98,000 or so distinct CDR3 sequences, of which approximately 10% were seen once. The ten largest make up approximately 5.4% of the sample.

The study was a case-control design nested within a healthcare worker cohort in London, UK, with weekly nasopharyngeal swab PCR tests and blood sampling. Healthcare workers were recruited between 23 and 31 March 2020, during the week of the UK lockdown, and were followed weekly for up to about 16 weeks. Relative to germline, V is 4 bases shorter and J is 1 base shorter, with 7 bases between their ends. As encoded in the germline V gene, CDR1 is SGHTA while CDR2 is FQGTGA. The CDR3, cysteine through phenylalanine, is 14 amino acids long. The kept DNA is CDR3 alone, 42 bases in frame from the first base. Overall study results and their limits: VDJdb matching was skewed toward anti-spike CD8 responses and likely underestimated virus-specific expansions by missing private and CD4 specificities.

This receptor chain uses TRBV7-3 and TRBJ2-2; the D gene identity is not certain. The receptor was isolated from an adult who was a healthcare worker with PCR-confirmed SARS-CoV-2 infection or an uninfected control (not recorded which). The sequencing sample was made of whole blood. The CDR3 loop reads CASSSDGNTGELFF. The DNA sequence is given as TGTGCCAGCAGCTCCGACGGGAACACCGGGGAGCTGTTTTTT.